The source of this T cell receptor (beta chain) is a study of early T cells in non-severe SARS-CoV-2 infection. Overall study: Bulk RNA taken from unsorted whole blood was sequenced, leaving chains unpaired.

At least ten counts were recorded for this clonotype. The antigen remains unidentified. Study-wide results and limits: The VDJdb matching leaned toward anti-spike CD8 responses and overlooked private and CD4 specificities.

Unique molecular identifiers (one per individual cDNA molecule) were attached. TCRdb independently ran MiXCR on the 5' RACE reads; one entry per CDR3 protein. Here the sample spans about 44,000 distinct CDR3 sequences, more than 9% being singletons. Sequenced: whole blood. The clonotype originates from an adult who was a healthcare worker with PCR-confirmed SARS-CoV-2 infection or an uninfected control (not recorded which).

CDR3 DNA: TGTGCCAGCAGTTGGGGGAACTATGGCTACACCTTC. Translated, it gives CASSWGNYGYTF. The genes are TRBV28 and TRBJ1-2, with TRBD1 as a possible D gene (5 bases). V was clipped by 4 bases and J by 2 bases, with 5 bases between them. Germline V gene data show CDR1 as MDHEN and CDR2 as SYDVKM. The CDR3 length is 12 residues.